The rows below give T cell receptor beta chains drawn from one sample of a study of early T cells in non-severe SARS-CoV-2 infection. Using its own MiXCR run on the 5' RACE reads, TCRdb lists one record per CDR3 protein. Here the sample spans over 30,000 distinct CDR3 sequences, around 4% being singletons. The sequenced sample was whole blood. The source of these receptors is an adult who was a healthcare worker with PCR-confirmed SARS-CoV-2 infection or an uninfected control (not recorded which). CDR3s include the opening cysteine and the closing phenylalanine or tryptophan. Each record gives: J gene, D gene, clone size, V gene, CDR3 DNA, CDR3 protein. D genes are given only for firm matches. Size is omitted from some rows. Given values are once, few, many or a class for expanded clones.

J gene: TRBJ1-5
D gene: .
clone size: many
V gene: TRBV19
CDR3 DNA: TGTGCCAGTAGAATGATGTTCGGGGGCGGCAATCAGCCCCAGCATTTT
CDR3 protein: CASRMMFGGGNQPQHF

J gene: TRBJ2-2
D gene: .
clone size: many
V gene: TRBV11-3
CDR3 DNA: TGTGCCAGCAGCAGGGCGTTTGACACCGGGGAGCTGTTTTTT
CDR3 protein: CASSRAFDTGELFF

J gene: TRBJ2-2
D gene: TRBD1
clone size: few
V gene: TRBV5-4
CDR3 DNA: TGTGCCAGCAGCTCAGAACAGGGGGCGCAGGTCACCGGGGAGCTGTTTTTT
CDR3 protein: CASSSEQGAQVTGELFF

J gene: TRBJ1-1
D gene: .
clone size: many
V gene: TRBV20-1
CDR3 DNA: TGCAGTGCTAGAGAGGTCAGGGACGGCACTGAAGCTTTCTTT
CDR3 protein: CSAREVRDGTEAFF

J gene: TRBJ2-1
D gene: TRBD1
clone size: many
V gene: TRBV12-3/TRBV12-4
CDR3 DNA: TGTGCCAGCAGGACCGGGACAGGGGGCTTCGAGCAGTTCTTC
CDR3 protein: CASRTGTGGFEQFF

J gene: TRBJ1-1
D gene: TRBD1
clone size: many
V gene: TRBV30
CDR3 DNA: TGTGCCTGGACGACAGGGGTAGTCGTGCCTTTCTTT
CDR3 protein: CAWTTGVVVPFF

J gene: TRBJ1-1
D gene: .
clone size: .
V gene: TRBV29-1
CDR3 DNA: TGCAGCGTTGTGAAGGTGAACACTGAAGCTTTCTTT
CDR3 protein: CSVVKVNTEAFF

J gene: TRBJ2-1
D gene: .
clone size: many
V gene: TRBV12-3/TRBV12-4
CDR3 DNA: TGTGCCGTCCGGGACGCAGCCAAATCTGAGCAGTTCTTC
CDR3 protein: CAVRDAAKSEQFF

J gene: TRBJ1-2
D gene: .
clone size: many
V gene: TRBV12-3/TRBV12-4
CDR3 DNA: TGTGCCAGCAGTTTCTCCGGTCTTGGCTACACCTTC
CDR3 protein: CASSFSGLGYTF

J gene: TRBJ2-7
D gene: .
clone size: many
V gene: TRBV21-1
CDR3 DNA: TGTGCCAGCAGCAACACGAGACAGGGAAAATCCTACGAGCAGTACTTC
CDR3 protein: CASSNTRQGKSYEQYF

J gene: TRBJ1-6
D gene: .
clone size: many
V gene: TRBV18
CDR3 DNA: TGTGCCAGCTCCCCTTTCCGGGGATCACCCCTCCACTTT
CDR3 protein: CASSPFRGSPLHF

J gene: TRBJ2-7
D gene: .
clone size: many
V gene: TRBV19
CDR3 DNA: TGTGCCAGTAGTATAGAAAAGGGGAGCTACGAGCAGTACTTC
CDR3 protein: CASSIEKGSYEQYF

J gene: TRBJ2-7
D gene: .
clone size: many
V gene: TRBV20-1
CDR3 DNA: TGCAGCCCCATGGGGCTATACGAGCAGTACTTC
CDR3 protein: CSPMGLYEQYF

J gene: TRBJ2-2
D gene: TRBD1
clone size: many
V gene: TRBV2
CDR3 DNA: TGTGCCAGCAGTGATGCTGGGACAGCGAACACCGGGGAGCTGTTTTTT
CDR3 protein: CASSDAGTANTGELFF

J gene: TRBJ1-6
D gene: .
clone size: .
V gene: TRBV20-1
CDR3 DNA: TGCAGTGCTAGGGCCCCCGCTCGACAGCCGCCTTATAATTCACCCCTCCACTTT
CDR3 protein: CSARAPARQPPYNSPLHF

J gene: TRBJ2-7
D gene: TRBD1
clone size: many
V gene: TRBV11-3
CDR3 DNA: TGTGCCAGCAGCTCCTGGACCGGGACAGAGGCGGAGCAGTACTTC
CDR3 protein: CASSSWTGTEAEQYF

J gene: TRBJ2-5
D gene: .
clone size: many
V gene: TRBV20-1
CDR3 DNA: TGCAGTGCTAGAGACATTCAAGAGACCCAGTACTTC
CDR3 protein: CSARDIQETQYF

J gene: TRBJ2-7
D gene: .
clone size: few
V gene: TRBV6-1
CDR3 DNA: TGTGCCAGCTGTGAAGCAGTGTGGGGTGTAAGCTCCTACGAGCAGTACTTC
CDR3 protein: CASCEAVWGVSSYEQYF